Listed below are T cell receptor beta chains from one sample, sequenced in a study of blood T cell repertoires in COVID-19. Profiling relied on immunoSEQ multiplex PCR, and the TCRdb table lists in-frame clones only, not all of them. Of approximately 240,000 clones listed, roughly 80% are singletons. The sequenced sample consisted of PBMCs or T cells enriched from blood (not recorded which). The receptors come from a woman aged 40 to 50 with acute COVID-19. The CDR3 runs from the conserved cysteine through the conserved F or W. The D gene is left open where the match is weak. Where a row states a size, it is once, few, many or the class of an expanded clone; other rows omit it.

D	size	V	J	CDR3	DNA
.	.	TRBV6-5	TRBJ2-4	CASSSQRMIAKNIQYF	TGTGCCAGCAGTTCCCAGAGGATGATAGCCAAAAACATTCAGTACTTC
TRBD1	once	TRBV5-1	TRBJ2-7	CASSLQGAPYEQYF	TGCGCCAGCAGCTTACAGGGGGCGCCGTACGAGCAGTACTTC
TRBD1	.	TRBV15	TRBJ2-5	CATSKGQGQETQYF	TGTGCCACCAGCAAGGGACAGGGGCAAGAGACCCAGTACTTC
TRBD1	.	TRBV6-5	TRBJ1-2	CASSRDRDYGYTF	TGTGCCAGCAGTAGGGACAGAGACTATGGCTACACCTTC
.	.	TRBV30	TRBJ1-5	CAWSITENQPQHF	TGTGCCTGGAGTATTACAGAAAATCAGCCCCAGCATTTT
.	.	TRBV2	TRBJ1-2	CARRGGSYGYTF	TGTGCCAGAAGGGGGGGAAGCTATGGCTACACCTTC
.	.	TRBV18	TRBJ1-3	CASSLSTVQSGNTIYF	TGTGCCAGCTCACTATCGACAGTCCAATCCGGAAACACCATATATTTT
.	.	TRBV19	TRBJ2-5	CASSGRETQYF	TGTGCCAGTAGCGGGAGAGAGACCCAGTACTTC
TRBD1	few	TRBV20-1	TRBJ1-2	CSASRTGQYYGYTF	TGCAGTGCTAGTAGGACAGGGCAATACTATGGCTACACCTTC
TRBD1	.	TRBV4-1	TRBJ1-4	CASSQGQGAGELFF	TGCGCCAGCAGCCAAGGACAGGGGGCAGGGGAACTGTTTTTT
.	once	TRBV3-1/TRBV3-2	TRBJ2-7	CASSQGRAGEQYF	TGTGCCAGCAGCCAGGGAAGGGCGGGTGAGCAGTACTTC
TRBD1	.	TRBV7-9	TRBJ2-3	CASSLGQSTDTQYF	TGTGCCAGCAGCTTGGGACAGAGCACAGATACGCAGTATTTT
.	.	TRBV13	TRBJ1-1	CASSRFGGNTEAFF	TGTGCCAGCAGCCGTTTCGGGGGTAACACTGAAGCTTTCTTT
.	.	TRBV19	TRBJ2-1	CASSIPGDYNEQFF	TGTGCCAGTAGTATTCCAGGGGACTACAATGAGCAGTTCTTC
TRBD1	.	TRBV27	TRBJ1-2	CASSPRTGNLYGYTF	TGTGCCAGCAGTCCCCGGACAGGAAACCTCTATGGCTACACCTTC
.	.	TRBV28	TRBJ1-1	CASSVKGPRTEAFF	TGTGCCAGCAGTGTAAAGGGGCCTCGCACTGAAGCTTTCTTT
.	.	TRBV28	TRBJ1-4	CASTDGGSSLEKLFF	TGTGCCAGCACGGACGGGGGGTCGAGCCTGGAAAAACTGTTTTTT
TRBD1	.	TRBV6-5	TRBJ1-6	CASRREQGTNSPLHF	TGTGCCAGCAGGAGAGAACAGGGGACGAATTCACCCCTCCACTTT
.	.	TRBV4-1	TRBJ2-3	CASSQGPVSDTQYF	TGCGCCAGCAGCCAAGGGCCTGTCTCAGATACGCAGTATTTT
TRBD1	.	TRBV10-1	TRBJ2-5	CASSEGGQGQETQYF	TGCGCCAGCAGTGAGGGGGGACAGGGCCAAGAGACCCAGTACTTC
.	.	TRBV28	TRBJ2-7	CASSFSSTYEQYF	TGTGCCAGCAGTTTTAGTAGTACCTACGAGCAGTACTTC
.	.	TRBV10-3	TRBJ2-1	CAISGDSYNEQFF	TGTGCCATCAGTGGAGACTCCTACAATGAGCAGTTCTTC
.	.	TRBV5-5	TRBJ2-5	CASSFPGEETQYF	TGTGCCAGCAGCTTTCCGGGGGAAGAGACCCAGTACTTC
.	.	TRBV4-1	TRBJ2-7	CASSQGGTPPNEQYF	TGCGCCAGCAGCCAAGGGGGGACTCCACCCAACGAGCAGTACTTC
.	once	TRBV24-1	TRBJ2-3	CATSRQGSTDTQYF	TGTGCCACCAGTCGTCAGGGGAGCACAGATACGCAGTATTTT
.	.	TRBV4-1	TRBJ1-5	CASSQDRDQPQHF	TGCGCCAGCAGCCAAGACAGGGATCAGCCCCAGCATTTT
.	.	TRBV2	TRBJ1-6	CASSEEGQRSSPLHF	TGTGCCAGCAGTGAAGAAGGACAGCGGAGTTCACCCCTCCACTTT
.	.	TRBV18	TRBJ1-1	CASSPPGQGGTEAFF	TGTGCCAGCTCACCACCAGGTCAGGGCGGTACTGAAGCTTTCTTT
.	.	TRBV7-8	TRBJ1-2	CASSLVSFYGYTF	TGTGCCAGCAGCTTAGTCTCCTTCTATGGCTACACCTTC
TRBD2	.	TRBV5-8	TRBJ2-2	CASSPYSGRATGELFF	TGTGCCAGCAGCCCCTATAGCGGGAGGGCCACCGGGGAGCTGTTTTTT
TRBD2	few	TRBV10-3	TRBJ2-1	CAITGGLAGVSEQFF	TGTGCCATCACCGGCGGACTAGCGGGAGTTAGTGAGCAGTTCTTC
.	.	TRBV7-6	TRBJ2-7	CASSSYRGLPLYEQYF	TGTGCCAGCAGCTCCTACCGGGGACTTCCACTCTACGAGCAGTACTTC
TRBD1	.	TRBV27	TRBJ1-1	CASSPRQGGTEAFF	TGTGCCAGCAGTCCCCGACAGGGAGGTACTGAAGCTTTCTTT
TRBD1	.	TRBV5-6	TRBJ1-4	CASSLVGTEKEKLFF	TGTGCCAGCAGCTTGGTCGGGACAGAGAAAGAAAAACTGTTTTTT
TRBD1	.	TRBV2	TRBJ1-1	CASRDRGRRTEAFF	TGTGCCAGCAGGGACAGGGGGCGAAGGACTGAAGCTTTCTTT
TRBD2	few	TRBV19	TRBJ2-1	CASRTSMSSYNEQFF	TGTGCCTCCCGGACTAGCATGAGCTCCTACAATGAGCAGTTCTTC
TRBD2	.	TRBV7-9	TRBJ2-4	CASSPGGSGRAKNIQYF	TGTGCCAGCAGCCCCGGTGGTAGCGGGAGGGCCAAAAACATTCAGTACTTC
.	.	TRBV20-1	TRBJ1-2	CSDRAGYTF	TGCAGTGACAGGGCTGGCTACACCTTC
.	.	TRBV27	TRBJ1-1	CASSLSGEGTEAFF	TGTGCCAGCAGTTTATCAGGGGAGGGAACTGAAGCTTTCTTT
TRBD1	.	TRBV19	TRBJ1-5	CASSIGDRGFNQPQHF	TGTGCCAGTAGTATAGGGGACAGGGGATTCAATCAGCCCCAGCATTTT
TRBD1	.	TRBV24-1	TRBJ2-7	CATSDPDPGQRFYEQYF	TGTGCCACCAGTGACCCCGATCCGGGACAGAGGTTCTACGAGCAGTACTTC
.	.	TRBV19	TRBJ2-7	CASSILLSSGEQYF	TGTGCCAGTAGTATTCTACTTAGTTCCGGCGAGCAGTACTTC
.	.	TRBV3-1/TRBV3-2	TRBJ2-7	CASSQLPGSYEQYF	TGTGCCAGCAGCCAATTGCCGGGAAGCTACGAGCAGTACTTC